This T cell receptor beta chain was obtained from a study of blood T cell repertoires in COVID-19. The overall study: There were acute and convalescent COVID-19 samples, and they came from the United States, Italy and Spain.

This clone has a handful of counts. V lost 7 bases and J lost 7, with 17 bases in between. The CDR3 length is 13 residues. CDR1 is MDHEN and CDR2 is SYDVKM in the germline V gene. Original handling: For nucleated cells, counts were estimated from reference gene primer amplification. Sequencing used immunoSEQ multiplex PCR; TCRdb keeps in-frame clones, though not all of them. V, J and clone size were drawn from that table, and D and trimming were deduced from the DNA. The table shows about 200,000 clones, with more than 85% occurring only once. The sequence was obtained from a man aged 40-55 years with active or convalescent COVID-19. The chain recombines TRBV28 with TRBJ2-7, with D tentatively TRBD1 (6 bases). The sequencing sample was made of peripheral blood. The CDR3 DNA follows: TGTGCCAGCACACAGGGAGCCCTCTTGGAGCAGTACTTC. This translates into CASTQGALLEQYF.